This T cell receptor (beta chain) is from a study of cytomegalovirus exposure and HLA in healthy donors. This clone turned up a few times. This PCR relied on a set of 60 Vbeta primers and 13 Jbeta primers. Assay used: immunoSEQ multiplex PCR; TCRdb lists only in-frame clones, some missing. Among around 140,000 clones, 77% were seen once, and the ten largest hold roughly 4.2%. The CDR3 spans 15 residues. Looked up from germline, CDR1 is SGHRS and CDR2 is YFSETQ. The V and J ends lost 1 base and 10 bases, in that order; junction bases with no gene match: 7. Sequenced input: PBMCs. The sequence derives from a male donor in good health and CMV-seronegative. J is TRBJ1-6 and V is TRBV5-1; TRBD1 agrees at 8 bases. In nucleotides, the CDR3 is TGCGCCAGCAGCTTGTCTCAGGGGGCGAGGTCACCCCTCCACTTT. Translated: CASSLSQGARSPLHF.